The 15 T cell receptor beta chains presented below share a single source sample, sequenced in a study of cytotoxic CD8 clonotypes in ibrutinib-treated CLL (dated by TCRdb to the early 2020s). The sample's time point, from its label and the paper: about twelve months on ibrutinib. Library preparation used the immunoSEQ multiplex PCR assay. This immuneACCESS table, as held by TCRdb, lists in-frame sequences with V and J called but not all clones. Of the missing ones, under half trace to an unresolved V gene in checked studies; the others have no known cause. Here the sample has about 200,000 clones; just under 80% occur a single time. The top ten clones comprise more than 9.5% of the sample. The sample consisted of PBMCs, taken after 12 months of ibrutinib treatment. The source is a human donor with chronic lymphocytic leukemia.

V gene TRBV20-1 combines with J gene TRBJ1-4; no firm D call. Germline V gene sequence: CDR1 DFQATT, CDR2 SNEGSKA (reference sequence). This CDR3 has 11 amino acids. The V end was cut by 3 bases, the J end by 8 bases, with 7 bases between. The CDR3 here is CSARMEEKLFF. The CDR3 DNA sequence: TGCAGTGCTAGGATGGAAGAAAAACTGTTTTTT.

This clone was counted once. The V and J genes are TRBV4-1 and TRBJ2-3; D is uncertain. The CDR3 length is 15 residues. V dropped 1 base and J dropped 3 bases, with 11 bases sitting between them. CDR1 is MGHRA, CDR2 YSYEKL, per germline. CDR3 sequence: CASSQARLATDTQYF. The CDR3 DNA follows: TGCGCCAGCAGCCAAGCCCGTTTGGCGACAGATACGCAGTATTTT.

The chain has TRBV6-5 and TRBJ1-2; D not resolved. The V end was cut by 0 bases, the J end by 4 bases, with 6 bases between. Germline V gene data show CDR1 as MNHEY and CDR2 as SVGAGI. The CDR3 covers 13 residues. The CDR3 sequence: CASSYSGIYGYTF. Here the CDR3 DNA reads TGTGCCAGCAGTTACTCCGGGATCTATGGCTACACCTTC.

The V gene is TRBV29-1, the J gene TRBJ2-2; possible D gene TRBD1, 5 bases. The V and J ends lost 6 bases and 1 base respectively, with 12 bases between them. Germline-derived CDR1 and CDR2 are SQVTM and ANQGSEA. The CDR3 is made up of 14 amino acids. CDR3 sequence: CSVQRTGNTGELFF. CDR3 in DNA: TGCAGCGTCCAACGAACAGGGAACACCGGGGAGCTGTTTTTT.

For the CDR3, the DNA is TGCAGCGCCCAGGTAAAGTCTTCCTACGAGCAGTACTTC. Translated: CSAQVKSSYEQYF. This rearrangement joins TRBV29-1 to TRBJ2-7; the D is unclear. This CDR3 is 13 amino acids long. CDR1 and CDR2 (germline): SQVTM, ANQGSEA. V shed 7 bases and J shed 1 base, with 14 bases lying between them.

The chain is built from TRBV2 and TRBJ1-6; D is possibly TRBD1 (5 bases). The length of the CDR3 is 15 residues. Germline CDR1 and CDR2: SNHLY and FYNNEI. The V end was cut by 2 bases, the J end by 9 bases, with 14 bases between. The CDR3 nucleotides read TGTGCCAGCAGTGAAAGGGTCAGGGCCACTTCACCCCTCCACTTT. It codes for CASSERVRATSPLHF.

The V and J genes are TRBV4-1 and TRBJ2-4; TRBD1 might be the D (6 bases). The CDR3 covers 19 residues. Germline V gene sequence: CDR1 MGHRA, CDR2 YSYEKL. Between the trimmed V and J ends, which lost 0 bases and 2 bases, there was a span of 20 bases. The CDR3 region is CASSQDRVRQGITKNIQYF. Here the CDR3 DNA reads TGCGCCAGCAGCCAAGATCGGGTCCGGCAGGGGATAACCAAAAACATTCAGTACTTC.

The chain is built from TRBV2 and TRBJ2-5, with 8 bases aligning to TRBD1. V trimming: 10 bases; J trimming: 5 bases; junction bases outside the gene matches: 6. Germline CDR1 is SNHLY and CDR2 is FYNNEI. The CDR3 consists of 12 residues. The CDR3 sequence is CATRDRGETQYF. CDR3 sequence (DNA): TGTGCCACCCGCGACAGGGGCGAGACCCAGTACTTC.

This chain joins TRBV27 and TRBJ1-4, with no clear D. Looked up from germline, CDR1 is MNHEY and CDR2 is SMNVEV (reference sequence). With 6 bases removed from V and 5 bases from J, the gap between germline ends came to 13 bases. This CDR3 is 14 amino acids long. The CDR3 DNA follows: TGTGCCAGCAGGTTGATAGGACCAAATGAAAAACTGTTTTTT. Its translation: CASRLIGPNEKLFF.

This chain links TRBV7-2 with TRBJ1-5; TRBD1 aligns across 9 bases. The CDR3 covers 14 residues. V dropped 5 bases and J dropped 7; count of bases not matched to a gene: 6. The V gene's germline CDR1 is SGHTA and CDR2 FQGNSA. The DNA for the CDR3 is TGTGCCAGCAGCCGGGACAGGGTGGGACAGCCCCAGCATTTT. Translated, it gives CASSRDRVGQPQHF.

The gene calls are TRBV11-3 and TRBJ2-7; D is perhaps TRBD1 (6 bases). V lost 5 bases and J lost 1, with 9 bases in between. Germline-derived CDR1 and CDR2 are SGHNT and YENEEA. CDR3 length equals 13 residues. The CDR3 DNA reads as TGTGCCAGCAGCCCCAGGGGTTCCTACGAGCAGTACTTC. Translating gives CASSPRGSYEQYF. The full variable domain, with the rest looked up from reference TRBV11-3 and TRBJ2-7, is EAGVVQSPRYKIIEKKQPVAFWCNPISGHNTLYWYLQNLGQGPELLIRYENEEAVDDSQLPKDRFSAERLKGVDSTLKIQPAELGDSAVYLCASSPRGSYEQYFGPGTRLTVT.

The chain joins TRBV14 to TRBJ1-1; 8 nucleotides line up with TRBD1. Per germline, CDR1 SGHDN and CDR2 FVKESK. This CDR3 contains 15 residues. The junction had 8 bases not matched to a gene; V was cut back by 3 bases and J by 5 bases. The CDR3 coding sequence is TGTGCCAGCAGCCAGAACGACAGGGGTGGGACTGAAGCTTTCTTT. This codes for CASSQNDRGGTEAFF.

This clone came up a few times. This chain's CDR3 is CAGIDSNTGELFF. DNA of the CDR3: TGTGCTGGGATTGACAGTAACACCGGGGAGCTGTTTTTT. J is TRBJ2-2 and V is TRBV7-7, with a weak D call TRBD1 (5 bases). The CDR3 is 13 residues long. The germline CDR1 and CDR2 sequences are SSHAT and FNYEAQ (reference sequence).

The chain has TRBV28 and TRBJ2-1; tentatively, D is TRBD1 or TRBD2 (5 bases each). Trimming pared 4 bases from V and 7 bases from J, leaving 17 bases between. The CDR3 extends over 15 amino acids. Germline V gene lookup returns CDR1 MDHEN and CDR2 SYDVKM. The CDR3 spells CASSSPTGWGNEQFF. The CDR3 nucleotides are TGTGCCAGCAGTTCCCCGACCGGCTGGGGGAATGAGCAGTTCTTC. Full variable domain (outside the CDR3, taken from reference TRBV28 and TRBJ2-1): DVKVTQSSRYLVKRTGEKVFLECVQDMDHENMFWYRQDPGLGLRLIYFSYDVKMKEKGDIPEGYSVSREKKERFSLILESASTNQTSMYLCASSSPTGWGNEQFFGPGTRLTVL.

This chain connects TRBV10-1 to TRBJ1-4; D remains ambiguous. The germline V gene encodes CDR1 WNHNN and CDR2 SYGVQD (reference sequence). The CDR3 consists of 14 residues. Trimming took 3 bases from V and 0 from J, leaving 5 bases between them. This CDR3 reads CASSDGTTNEKLFF. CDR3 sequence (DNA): TGCGCCAGCAGTGACGGAACAACTAATGAAAAACTGTTTTTT.